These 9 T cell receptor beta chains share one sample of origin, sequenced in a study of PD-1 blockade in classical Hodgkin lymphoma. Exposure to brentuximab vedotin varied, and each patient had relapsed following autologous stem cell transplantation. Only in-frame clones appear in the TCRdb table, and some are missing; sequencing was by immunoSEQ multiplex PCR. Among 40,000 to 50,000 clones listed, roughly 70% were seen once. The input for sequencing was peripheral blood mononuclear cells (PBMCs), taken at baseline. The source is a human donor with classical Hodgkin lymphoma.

The CDR3 loop is CASSLVGRGFGNTIYF. CDR3 bases: TGTGCCAGCAGCTTAGTAGGCAGGGGCTTTGGAAACACCATATATTTT. V gene TRBV7-9 combines with J gene TRBJ1-3, with TRBD1 as a possible D gene (6 bases). The length of the CDR3 is 16 residues. V shed 1 base and J shed 3 bases, with 13 bases lying between them. Germline V gene lookup returns CDR1 SEHNR and CDR2 FQNEAQ (reference sequence). Looking up the rest from reference TRBV7-9 and TRBJ1-3 gives the full variable domain: DTGVSQNPRHKITKRGQNVTFRCDPISEHNRLYWYRQTLGQGPEFLTYFQNEAQLEKSRLLSDRFSAERPKGSFSTLEIQRTEQGDSAMYLCASSLVGRGFGNTIYFGEGSWLTVV.

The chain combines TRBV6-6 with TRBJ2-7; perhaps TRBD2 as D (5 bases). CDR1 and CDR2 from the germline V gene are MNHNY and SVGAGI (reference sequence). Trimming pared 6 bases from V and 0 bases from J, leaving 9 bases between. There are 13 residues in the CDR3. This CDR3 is CASRAGSSYEQYF. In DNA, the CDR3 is TGTGCCAGCAGGGCTGGGAGCTCCTACGAGCAGTACTTC.

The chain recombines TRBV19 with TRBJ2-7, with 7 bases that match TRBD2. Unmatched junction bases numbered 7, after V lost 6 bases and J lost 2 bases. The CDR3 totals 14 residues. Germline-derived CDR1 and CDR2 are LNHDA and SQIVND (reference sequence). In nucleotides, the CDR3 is TGTGCCAGTAGAAACCTCGGGGGGACCTACGAGCAGTACTTC. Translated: CASRNLGGTYEQYF.

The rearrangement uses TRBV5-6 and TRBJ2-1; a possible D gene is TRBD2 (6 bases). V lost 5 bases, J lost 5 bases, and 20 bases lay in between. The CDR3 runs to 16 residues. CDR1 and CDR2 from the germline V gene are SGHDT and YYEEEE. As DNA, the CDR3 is TGTGCCAGCAGATTCCCATTCTCCGGGGGAAACAATGAGCAGTTCTTC. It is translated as CASRFPFSGGNNEQFF.

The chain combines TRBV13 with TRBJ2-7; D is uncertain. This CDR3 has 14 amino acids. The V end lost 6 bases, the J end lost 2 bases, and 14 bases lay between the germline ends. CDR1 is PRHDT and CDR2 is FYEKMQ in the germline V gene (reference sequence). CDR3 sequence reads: CASRAETVTYEQYF. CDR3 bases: TGTGCCAGCAGGGCCGAAACAGTTACCTACGAGCAGTACTTC.

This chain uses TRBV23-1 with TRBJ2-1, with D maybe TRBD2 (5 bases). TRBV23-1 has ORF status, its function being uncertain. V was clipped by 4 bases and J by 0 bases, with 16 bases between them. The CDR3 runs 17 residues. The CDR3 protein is CASSRCSIAGSYNEQFF. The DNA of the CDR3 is TGCGCCAGCAGTCGGTGCTCAATCGCGGGCTCCTACAATGAGCAGTTCTTC.

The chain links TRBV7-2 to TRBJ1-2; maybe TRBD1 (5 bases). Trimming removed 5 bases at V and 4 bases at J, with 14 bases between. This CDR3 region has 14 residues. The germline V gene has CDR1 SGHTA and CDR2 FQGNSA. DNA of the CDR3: TGTGCCAGCAGCCCAGATGGGGGTCCCTATGGCTACACCTTC. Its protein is CASSPDGGPYGYTF. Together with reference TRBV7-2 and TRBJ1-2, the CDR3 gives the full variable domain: GAGVSQSPSNKVTEKGKDVELRCDPISGHTALYWYRQSLGQGLEFLIYFQGNSAPDKSGLPSDRFSAERTGGSVSTLTIQRTQQEDSAVYLCASSPDGGPYGYTFGSGTRLTVV.

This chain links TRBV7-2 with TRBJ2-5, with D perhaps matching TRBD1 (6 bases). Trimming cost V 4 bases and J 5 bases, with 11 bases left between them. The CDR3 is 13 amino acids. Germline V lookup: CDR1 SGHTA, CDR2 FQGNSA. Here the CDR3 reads CASSSRGWETQYF. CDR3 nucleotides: TGTGCCAGCAGCTCCAGGGGTTGGGAGACCCAGTACTTC.

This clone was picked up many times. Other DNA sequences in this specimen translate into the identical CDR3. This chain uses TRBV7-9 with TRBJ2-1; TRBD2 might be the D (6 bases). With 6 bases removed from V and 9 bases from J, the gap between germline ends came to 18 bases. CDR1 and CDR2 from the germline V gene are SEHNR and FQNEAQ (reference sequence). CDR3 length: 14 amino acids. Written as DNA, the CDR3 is TGTGCCAGCAGTTCGGACTACGTCGCCTTTGAGCAGTTCTTC. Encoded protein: CASSSDYVAFEQFF.